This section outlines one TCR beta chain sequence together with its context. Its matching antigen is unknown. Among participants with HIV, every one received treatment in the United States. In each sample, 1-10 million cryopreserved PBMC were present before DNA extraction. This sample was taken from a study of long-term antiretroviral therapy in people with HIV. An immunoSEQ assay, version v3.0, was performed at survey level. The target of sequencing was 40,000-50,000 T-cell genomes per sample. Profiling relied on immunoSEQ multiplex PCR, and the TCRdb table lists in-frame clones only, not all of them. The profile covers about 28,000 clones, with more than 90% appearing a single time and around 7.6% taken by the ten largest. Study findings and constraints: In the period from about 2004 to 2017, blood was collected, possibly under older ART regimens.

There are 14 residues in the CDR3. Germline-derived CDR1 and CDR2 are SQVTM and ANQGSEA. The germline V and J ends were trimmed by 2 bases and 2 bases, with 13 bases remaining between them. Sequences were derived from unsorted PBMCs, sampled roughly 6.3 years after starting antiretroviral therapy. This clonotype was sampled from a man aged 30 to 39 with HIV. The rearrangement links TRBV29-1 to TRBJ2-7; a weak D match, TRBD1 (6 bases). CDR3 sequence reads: CSVEKAGAPYEQYF. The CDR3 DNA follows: TGCAGCGTTGAAAAGGCAGGGGCCCCCTACGAGCAGTACTTC.